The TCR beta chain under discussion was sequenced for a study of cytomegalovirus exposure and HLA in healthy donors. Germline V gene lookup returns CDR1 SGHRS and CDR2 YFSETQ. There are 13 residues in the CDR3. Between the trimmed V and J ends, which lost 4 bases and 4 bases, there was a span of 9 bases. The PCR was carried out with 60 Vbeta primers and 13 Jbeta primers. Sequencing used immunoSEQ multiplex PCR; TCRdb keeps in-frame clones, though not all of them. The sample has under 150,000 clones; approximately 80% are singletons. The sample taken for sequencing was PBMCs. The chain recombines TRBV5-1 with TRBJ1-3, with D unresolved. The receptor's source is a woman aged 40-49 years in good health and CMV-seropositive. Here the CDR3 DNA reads TGCGCCAGCAGCCTCGAGGCAGGAAACACCATATATTTT. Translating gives CASSLEAGNTIYF. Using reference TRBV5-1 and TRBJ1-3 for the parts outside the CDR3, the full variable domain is KAGVTQTPRYLIKTRGQQVTLSCSPISGHRSVSWYQQTPGQGLQFLFEYFSETQRNKGNFPGRFSGRQFSNSRSEMNVSTLELGDSALYLCASSLEAGNTIYFGEGSWLTVV.